This record covers a single T cell receptor (beta chain). This sample was included in a study of blood T cell repertoires in COVID-19. Germline CDR1 is SGHTA and CDR2 is FQGNSA. V trimming: 2 bases; J trimming: 7 bases; junction bases outside the gene matches: 14. This CDR3 spans 17 amino acids. Sequencing was performed with immunoSEQ multiplex PCR; in TCRdb, only in-frame clones are kept and a portion is missing. This sample has around 220,000 clones; about 90% occur once, and the top ten carry around 2.2%. The sequence came from a woman in her forties or fifties with acute or convalescent COVID-19. What was sequenced was peripheral blood. The chain links TRBV7-2 to TRBJ2-7; 10 bases match TRBD2. The chain's CDR3 is CASSLMIGLAGVGEQYF. The DNA of the CDR3 is TGTGCCAGCAGCTTAATGATAGGGCTAGCGGGAGTTGGGGAGCAGTACTTC.